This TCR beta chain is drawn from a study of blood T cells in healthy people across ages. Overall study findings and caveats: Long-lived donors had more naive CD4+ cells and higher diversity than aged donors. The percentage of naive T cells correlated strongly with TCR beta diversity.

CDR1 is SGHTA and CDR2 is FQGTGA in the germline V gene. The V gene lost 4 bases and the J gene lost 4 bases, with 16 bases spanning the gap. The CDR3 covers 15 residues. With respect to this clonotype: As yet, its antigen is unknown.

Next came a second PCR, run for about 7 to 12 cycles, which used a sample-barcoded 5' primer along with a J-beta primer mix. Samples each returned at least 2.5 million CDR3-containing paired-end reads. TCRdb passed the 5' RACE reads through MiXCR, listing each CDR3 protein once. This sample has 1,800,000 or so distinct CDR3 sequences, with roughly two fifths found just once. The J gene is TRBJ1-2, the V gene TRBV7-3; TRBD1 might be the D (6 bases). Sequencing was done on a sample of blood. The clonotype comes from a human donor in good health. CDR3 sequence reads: CASSSDSWTAYGYTF. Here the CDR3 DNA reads TGTGCCAGCAGCTCCGACTCCTGGACAGCCTATGGCTACACCTTC.